At least ten counts were recorded for the clone carrying this T cell receptor beta chain. Its antigen remains unidentified. With 10-nucleotide random UMIs included, cDNA was synthesized by 5'RACE. Over 160 million TCR-beta sequences, together covering 15-18 subjects, were produced by every individual sequencing run that was carried out. TCRdb re-called the 5' RACE reads through MiXCR, storing one row per CDR3 protein. The table lists approximately 45,000 distinct CDR3 sequences, roughly 13% of them singletons. The sample originates from a study of neurological immune-mediated disorders. Germline CDR1 and CDR2: SEHNR and FQNEAQ (reference sequence). V lost 4 bases and J lost 10; bases outside the gene matches: 12. The CDR3 runs to 15 residues. General study results and limits: No CDR3 amino acid sequences were shared by expanded clones across subjects, suggesting private repertoires in all groups. Expansion of TCR clones was greatest in HTLV-1-associated myelopathy and smallest in multiple sclerosis, where it fell below that of healthy controls.

The TCR comes from a female donor in good health. V and J are TRBV7-9 and TRBJ2-3; 9 positions match TRBD2. Material for sequencing was PBMCs. The CDR3 DNA follows: TGTGCCAGCAGCTCTCGGGCTGCGGGGGGGCTCGCGCAGTATTTT. It specifies CASSSRAAGGLAQYF.